The 21 T cell receptor beta chains below come from one sample, sequenced in a study of neurological immune-mediated disorders. Each CDR3 protein is one row after TCRdb ran MiXCR on the 5' RACE reads. Altogether about 87,000 distinct CDR3 sequences are present, around 3.4% being singletons, with the ten largest covering around 2.7%. Material for sequencing was PBMCs. The receptors shown here come from a woman aged 50 to 65 with multiple sclerosis.

This clonotype was detected ten times or more. The chain joins TRBV7-8 to TRBJ1-5; TRBD1 is a possible D gene (5 bases). Germline assignment: CDR1 SGHVS and CDR2 FQNEAQ. The CDR3 contains 18 residues. V was cut by 1 base and J by 1 base, with 17 bases left in between. The CDR3 DNA follows: TGTGCCAGCAGCTTAGTAGGGGTTGGCGGGATAAGCAATCAGCCCCAGCATTTT. Translation gives CASSLVGVGGISNQPQHF.

This clonotype was picked up many times. The chain links TRBV7-3 to TRBJ1-6, with TRBD1 as a possible D gene (5 bases). The V end was cut by 4 bases, the J end by 8 bases, with 12 bases between. The germline gives CDR1 SGHTA, CDR2 FQGTGA. This CDR3 has 14 residues. The CDR3 DNA follows: TGTGCCAGCAGCTCCAGGGCGCCCGATTCACCCCTCCACTTT. This sequence encodes CASSSRAPDSPLHF.

Ten or more counts support this clonotype. The rearrangement links TRBV7-2 to TRBJ1-5; possibly TRBD1 for D (5 bases). This CDR3 comprises 15 residues. Per the germline V gene, CDR1 is SGHTA and CDR2 is FQGNSA. The germline V and J ends were trimmed by 2 bases and 10 bases, with 18 bases remaining between them. Here the CDR3 reads CASSLWYGGENPQHF. The CDR3 bases are TGTGCCAGCAGCTTATGGTATGGGGGGGAAAATCCCCAGCATTTT.

This clonotype was counted at least ten times. The chain uses TRBV3-1 and TRBJ2-3, with D tentatively TRBD2 (5 bases). In germline, CDR1 is LGHDT, CDR2 YNNKEL (reference sequence). The CDR3 runs to 13 residues. V gave up 4 bases and J gave up 4 bases, with 9 bases separating them. The CDR3 loop reads CASSRRGADTQYF. The CDR3 nucleotides are TGTGCCAGCAGCCGACGGGGTGCAGATACGCAGTATTTT.

Regarding this clonotype: A much more abundant neighbour one base away suggests this may be a read error. The chain recombines TRBV20-1 with TRBJ2-6; weak D call: TRBD2 (6 bases). Germline V gene lookup returns CDR1 DFQATT and CDR2 SNEGSKA (reference sequence). The CDR3 length is 13 residues. CDR3 nucleotide sequence: TGCGGGGGACTTCTCTCTGGGGCCAAAGTCCTGACTTTC. Residues: CGGLLSGAKVLTF.

This clonotype appeared many times. This sequence joins TRBV5-5 and TRBJ1-5, with D possibly matching TRBD1 (5 bases). Germline CDR1 and CDR2: SGHKS and YYEKEE (reference sequence). Trimming removed 3 bases at V and 4 bases at J, with 14 bases between. CDR3 length equals 15 residues. The chain's CDR3 is CASSSDVGGNQPQHF. CDR3 bases: TGTGCCAGCAGCTCGGACGTGGGGGGGAATCAGCCCCAGCATTTT.

This clonotype was recorded at least ten times. The rearrangement uses TRBV4-3 and TRBJ2-2, with TRBD2 as a possible D gene (6 bases). The V gene's germline CDR1 is LGHNA and CDR2 YSLEER. V was cut by 6 bases and J by 2 bases, with 16 bases left in between. CDR3 size: 16 residues. The CDR3 protein is CASRRSGTSNTGELFF. The CDR3 nucleotides are TGCGCCAGCAGGAGGTCAGGGACTTCTAACACCGGGGAGCTGTTTTTT.

This clonotype appeared many times. The J gene is TRBJ2-5, the V gene TRBV20-1, with 10 bases matching TRBD2. This CDR3 is 15 amino acids long. V dropped 4 bases and J dropped 1; count of bases not matched to a gene: 6. Germline-derived CDR1 and CDR2 are DFQATT and SNEGSKA (reference sequence). The CDR3 bases are TGCAGTGCTAACGATCCTAGCGGGGGCCAAGAGACCCAGTACTTC. This translates into CSANDPSGGQETQYF.

This clonotype was counted at least ten times. The chain links TRBV20-1 to TRBJ1-1; no firm D call. Germline V CDR1 and CDR2: DFQATT, SNEGSKA (reference sequence). V lost 2 bases to trimming and J lost 1 base, with 8 bases between them. The CDR3 runs to 13 residues. CDR3 region: CSARLGRNTEAFF. The CDR3 DNA is TGCAGTGCTAGACTCGGCAGGAACACTGAAGCTTTCTTT.

The chain combines TRBV10-1 with TRBJ1-5, with 7 bases fitting TRBD1. CDR1 and CDR2 from the germline V gene are WNHNN and SYGVQD (reference sequence). The V gene end was trimmed by 7 bases and the J gene end by 0 bases; junction bases not matched to a gene: 12. The CDR3 is 17 amino acids. The CDR3 nucleotides are TGCGCCAGCACACAGATCACAGGGGTCTATAGCAATCAGCCCCAGCATTTT. This encodes CASTQITGVYSNQPQHF.

The table lists this clonotype with many counts. V usage is TRBV5-5 and J usage is TRBJ2-1; 14 nucleotides align to TRBD2. The CDR3 sequence is 18 residues long. The ends lost 4 bases at V and 0 bases at J; junction bases unmatched: 6. Germline V gene data show CDR1 as SGHKS and CDR2 as YYEKEE (reference sequence). The CDR3 nucleotides are TGTGCCAGCAGCCCGGGACTAGCGGGGGCCCTCTCCTACAATGAGCAGTTCTTC. Amino acid sequence: CASSPGLAGALSYNEQFF.

This clonotype was counted many times. The rearrangement links TRBV4-2 to TRBJ1-2; 10 nucleotides align to TRBD1. V lost 4 bases, J lost 7 bases, and 6 bases stayed unmatched. This CDR3 is 14 amino acids long. CDR1 and CDR2 (germline): LGHNA, YNFKEQ. CDR3 nucleotide sequence: TGTGCCAGCAGCCCCGGGACAGGGGAAGCTGGCTACACCTTC. Its protein product is CASSPGTGEAGYTF.

This clonotype was seen repeatedly, ten times or more. V gene TRBV28 combines with J gene TRBJ2-7; D not resolved. The germline V and J ends were trimmed by 10 bases and 0 bases, with 10 bases remaining between them. The CDR3 totals 12 residues. Germline-derived CDR1 and CDR2 are MDHEN and SYDVKM. The CDR3 coding sequence is TGTGCCACCGCTCGAGGCTCCTACGAGCAGTACTTC. It translates to CATARGSYEQYF.

The sample holds a few counts of this clonotype. A much bigger clone sits one base away, suggesting this may be a read error. The genes are TRBV12-3 or TRBV12-4 and TRBJ1-4, with TRBD1 as a possible D gene (6 bases). The CDR3 totals 14 residues. Trimming took 6 bases from V and 2 from J, leaving 10 bases between them. CDR3 bases: TGTGCCAGCAGCCCCGGACAGACTAATGAAAAACTGTTTTTT. Amino acids: CASSPGQTNEKLFF.

This clonotype was seen ten or more times. The chain employs TRBV24-1 and TRBJ2-3, with D possibly called TRBD1 or TRBD2 (5 bases each). The length of the CDR3 is 16 residues. The germline V gene has CDR1 KGHDR and CDR2 SFDVKD. V dropped 0 bases and J dropped 2 bases, with 11 bases sitting between them. This CDR3 is CATSDLMGRDTDTQYF. The CDR3 DNA reads as TGTGCCACCAGTGATTTGATGGGACGGGACACAGATACGCAGTATTTT.

This clonotype appeared many times. The chain joins TRBV5-1 to TRBJ1-1, with TRBD1 identical over 8 bases. Germline V gene data show CDR1 as SGHRS and CDR2 as YFSETQ. The CDR3 is made up of 14 amino acids. With V trimmed by 4 bases and J by 1 base, 3 bases remained unmatched. CDR3 coding DNA: TGCGCCAGCAGCCCAGGGGGCACGAACACTGAAGCTTTCTTT. Protein sequence: CASSPGGTNTEAFF. The full variable domain, rest sourced from reference TRBV5-1 and TRBJ1-1, is KAGVTQTPRYLIKTRGQQVTLSCSPISGHRSVSWYQQTPGQGLQFLFEYFSETQRNKGNFPGRFSGRQFSNSRSEMNVSTLELGDSALYLCASSPGGTNTEAFFGQGTRLTVV.

The sample holds many counts of this clonotype. The chain carries TRBV28 and TRBJ2-7, with a possible D match to TRBD1 (6 bases). The CDR3 covers 12 residues. Germline CDR1 is MDHEN and CDR2 is SYDVKM. Between the trimmed V and J ends, which lost 7 bases and 4 bases, there was a span of 11 bases. The CDR3 sequence: CASNREQYEQYF. The DNA for the CDR3 is TGTGCCAGCAACAGGGAACAGTACGAGCAGTACTTC.

To note about this clonotype: A clone one base away is much larger, so this may be a read error. V and J are TRBV20-1 and TRBJ2-4; D remains unclear. This CDR3 is built from 14 residues. CDR1 DFQATT and CDR2 SNEGSKA come from the germline V gene (reference sequence). The CDR3 spells CSAPPAVAKKIQYF. The DNA for the CDR3 is TGCAGTGCTCCCCCGGCTGTAGCCAAAAAAATTCAGTACTTC.

This clonotype has at least ten counts. The rearrangement uses TRBV4-1 and TRBJ1-1, with unresolved D. Trimming left V 1 base short and J 5 bases short, with 11 bases between. Germline V CDR1 and CDR2: MGHRA, YSYEKL. The CDR3 extends over 14 amino acids. The CDR3 spells CASSQAPGYTEAFF. As DNA, the CDR3 is TGCGCCAGCAGCCAAGCCCCGGGGTATACTGAAGCTTTCTTT.

This clonotype was seen repeatedly, ten times or more. The V and J genes are TRBV2 and TRBJ1-5; 7 bases fit TRBD1. CDR3 length equals 14 residues. Germline V gene data show CDR1 as SNHLY and CDR2 as FYNNEI. With V trimmed by 6 bases and J by 7 bases, 9 bases remained unmatched. The CDR3 protein is CASSLQGFRQPQHF. The CDR3 DNA sequence: TGTGCCAGCAGCCTACAGGGGTTTCGGCAGCCCCAGCATTTT.

This clonotype was counted ten times or more. The genes are TRBV20-1 and TRBJ1-1; the match to TRBD1 covers 7 bases. The CDR3 is made up of 13 amino acids. Germline loops: CDR1 DFQATT, CDR2 SNEGSKA (reference sequence). V lost 3 bases to trimming and J lost 6 bases; unmatched junction nucleotides: 7. This CDR3 is CSASTGAIAEAFF. Here the CDR3 DNA reads TGCAGTGCTAGTACAGGGGCGATCGCTGAAGCTTTCTTT.